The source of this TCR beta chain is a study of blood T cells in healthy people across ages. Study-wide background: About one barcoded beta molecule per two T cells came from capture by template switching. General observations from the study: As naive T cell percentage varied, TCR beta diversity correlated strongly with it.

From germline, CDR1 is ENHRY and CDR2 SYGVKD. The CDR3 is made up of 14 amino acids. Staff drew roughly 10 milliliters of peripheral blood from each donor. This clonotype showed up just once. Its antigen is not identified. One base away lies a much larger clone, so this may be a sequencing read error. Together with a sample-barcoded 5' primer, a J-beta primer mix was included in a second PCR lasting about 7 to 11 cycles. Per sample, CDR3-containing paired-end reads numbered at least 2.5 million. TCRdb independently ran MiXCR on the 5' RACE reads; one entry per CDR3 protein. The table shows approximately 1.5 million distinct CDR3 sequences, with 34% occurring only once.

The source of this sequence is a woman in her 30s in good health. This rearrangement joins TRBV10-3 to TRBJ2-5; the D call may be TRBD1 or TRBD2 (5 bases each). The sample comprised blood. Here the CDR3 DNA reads TGTGTCATCAGTGAGGCCGGGGCTGGGGAGACCCAGTACTTC. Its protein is CVISEAGAGETQYF.